This T cell receptor beta chain was retrieved from a study of somatic mutations in cytotoxic T cells in rheumatoid arthritis. Measured with immunoSEQ multiplex PCR; TCRdb has only the in-frame clones, and not every one. This table holds some 14,000 clones, less than 85% found once. CDR1 and CDR2 (germline): MNHEY, SVGAGI. CDR3 length: 14 residues. With V trimmed by 2 bases and J by 14 bases, 6 bases remained unmatched. The specimen sequenced was CD8+ T cells sorted from blood. The TCR sequence derives from an adult with rheumatoid arthritis. J is TRBJ2-1 and V is TRBV6-5; TRBD2 agrees at 13 bases. CDR3 region: CASSYALAGGREFF. CDR3 DNA sequence: TGTGCCAGCAGTTACGCACTAGCGGGGGGGAGGGAGTTCTTC.